This TCR beta chain emerged from a study of T cell repertoires in cytomegalovirus infection (dated by TCRdb to the late 2010s). Looking at the study overall: Donor HLA type was relevant to the analysis, as public TCR beta signatures indicated carriage of CMV infection together with the matching HLA type. What the authors observed across the whole study: In both this cohort and an independent roughly 350-donor cohort, the cumulative frequency of public TCR beta family members distinguished carriers of CMV infection plus the relevant HLA type. In the ex vivo response, HLA-C-restricted CMV-specific TCR beta clonotypes were dominant, and in two of eight donors the single most frequent clonotype came from this HLA-C-restricted group.

The germline V gene supplies CDR1 SQVTM and CDR2 ANQGSEA. Including cysteine and phenylalanine, the CDR3 has 13 amino acids. This entry keeps only the CDR3 DNA: 39 bases, framed from base 1. The sequencing machine was an Illumina HiSeq 1500. In-frame beta chains were kept once TCRdb had trimmed the public reads at Q25 with fastp and called clones with MiXCR. Rows merge per CDR3 protein into single entries with the most common DNA and genes. The sample has over 200,000 distinct CDR3 sequences on record, roughly an eighth of them singletons. The leading ten clones occupy around 8.1% of the sample. This clonotype was recorded only once. This receptor's antigen is unknown. A read error may produce the germline difference seen at one junction end.

The chain is encoded by TRBV29-1 joined to TRBJ1-1; TRBD1 is a possible D gene, resting on 5 matching bases. Sequenced material: PBMCs. The sequence came from a human donor in good health (CMV status not recorded). Some clones in this sample may be carry-over from other donors' samples. The nucleotides read TGCAGCGTTGTTGCAGGGATGAACACTGAAGCTTGCTTT. Its coded protein is CSVVAGMNTEACF.